This T cell receptor (beta chain) comes out of a study of CD8 T cells in ankylosing spondylitis. Regarding the study as a whole: Typical of ankylosing spondylitis blood, it appeared, was a TCR beta motif of eight highly homologous variants. There was reportedly significant enrichment of clones that were disease-linked in matched ankylosing spondylitis synovial fluid. CD8+ disease-linked clones were present at relatively low frequencies in blood.

Each TCR beta library was made by quantitative 5'-RACE that incorporated molecular barcodes. One entry per CDR3 protein, called by TCRdb with MiXCR from the 5' RACE reads. The data show tens of thousands of distinct CDR3 sequences, with about 2.6% seen just once and 7% to 9% held by the top ten. Germline V gene lookup returns CDR1 SGDLS and CDR2 YYNGEE. The CDR3 consists of 13 residues. With 0 bases removed from V and 9 bases from J, the gap between germline ends came to 10 bases. This clonotype ranks as medium-sized (0.01 to 0.1%). As yet, its antigen is unknown. The sequencing sample was made of blood, either unsorted or a sorted T cell fraction (not recorded which). The chain employs TRBV9 and TRBJ2-1; D is undetermined. The clonotype originates from a female donor with ankylosing spondylitis or in good health (not recorded which). The CDR3 protein is CASSVAPAAEQFF. CDR3 nucleotide sequence: TGTGCCAGCAGCGTAGCTCCCGCGGCTGAGCAGTTCTTC.